The rows below give T cell receptor beta chains drawn from one sample of a study of cytomegalovirus exposure and HLA in healthy donors. Some clones are missing from TCRdb's copy, which holds only in-frame ones; the method was immunoSEQ multiplex PCR. The profile shows roughly 180,000 clones, roughly three quarters of them singletons. The sequenced sample consisted of PBMCs. These receptor sequences come from a woman aged 25 to 39 in good health and CMV-seropositive. CDR3s include the opening cysteine and the closing phenylalanine or tryptophan. The order of the fields is V gene, clone size, D gene, J gene, CDR3 DNA, CDR3 protein. The D gene is left open where the match is weak. Expanded clones get a size class; other rows say once, few or many, or leave the size out.

TRBV5-6	NA	NA	TRBJ1-5	TGTGCCAGCAGCTTAAGGGGCCGGCAGCCCCAGCATTTT	CASSLRGRQPQHF
TRBV29-1	NA	NA	TRBJ2-5	TGCAGCGTTGAAGATAAAGGAGGGGACCCACAAGAGACCCAGTACTTC	CSVEDKGGDPQETQYF
TRBV11-3	NA	TRBD2	TRBJ2-5	TGTGCCAGCAGCAAGGGGCGGGGGGGCATAGAGACCCAGTACTTC	CASSKGRGGIETQYF
TRBV5-1	once	NA	TRBJ2-7	TGCGCCAGCAGCTTGGGACACTCCTACGAGCAGTACTTC	CASSLGHSYEQYF
TRBV15	NA	TRBD2	TRBJ2-1	TGTGCCACCAGCAGAGGTCCGGGGGGGCAGGAGGATGAGCAGTTCTTC	CATSRGPGGQEDEQFF
TRBV6-6	NA	NA	TRBJ1-3	TGTGCCAGCAGTCAGGGTTCCGGAAACACCATATATTTT	CASSQGSGNTIYF
TRBV7-2	NA	NA	TRBJ2-1	TGTGCCAGCAGCTCCACAGGGAGCTCCTACAATGAGCAGTTCTTC	CASSSTGSSYNEQFF
TRBV30	NA	TRBD1	TRBJ2-5	TGTGCCTCGGCTTCCGGGACAGGGGCAGAGACCCAGTACTTC	CASASGTGAETQYF
TRBV7-2	NA	TRBD1	TRBJ2-6	TGTGCCAGCAGCTTAACCTCGGGACAGGGGGAGTCTGGGGCCAACGTCCTGACTTTC	CASSLTSGQGESGANVLTF
TRBV7-8	NA	TRBD1	TRBJ2-1	TGTGCCAGCAGCTTAAGACAGGGGGGGAACAATGAGCAGTTCTTC	CASSLRQGGNNEQFF
TRBV6-5	NA	NA	TRBJ2-6	TGTGCCAGCAGCCAGGGGGCCAACGTCCTGACTTTC	CASSQGANVLTF
TRBV28	once	NA	TRBJ2-1	TGTGCCAGCACCGACCCAGGGGCATCCTACAATGAGCAGTTCTTC	CASTDPGASYNEQFF
TRBV4-3	NA	NA	TRBJ2-1	TGCGCCCGCAGCCAAACCTTCGTAGGGGGAAATGAGCAGTTCTTC	CARSQTFVGGNEQFF
TRBV7-2	NA	NA	TRBJ2-1	TGTGCCAGCAGCTTTTCTTCGGGTTCCTACAATGAGCAGTTCTTC	CASSFSSGSYNEQFF
TRBV11-3	NA	NA	TRBJ1-3	TGTGCCAGCAGCTTAACGGGTTCTGGAAACACCATATATTTT	CASSLTGSGNTIYF
TRBV12-5	NA	TRBD2	TRBJ2-1	TGTGCTAGTGGCGGAGCGGGGTACAATGAGCAGTTCTTC	CASGGAGYNEQFF
TRBV4-3	NA	NA	TRBJ2-7	TGCGCCAGCAGCCAAGGTCAAGGGGGGGACGAGCAGTACTTC	CASSQGQGGDEQYF
TRBV12-5	few	NA	TRBJ2-7	TGTGCTAGTGGTTTGGGCAGGGCCTACGAGCAGTACTTC	CASGLGRAYEQYF
TRBV4-2	NA	NA	TRBJ2-4	TGTGCCAGCAGCCAAGTGGCGGGGGCCTTCCCCAAAAACATTCAGTACTTC	CASSQVAGAFPKNIQYF
TRBV27	few	NA	TRBJ1-3	TGTGCCAGCAGTTTATATCTGCGGGGCTCTGGAAACACCATATATTTT	CASSLYLRGSGNTIYF
TRBV2	NA	NA	TRBJ2-3	TGTGCCAGCAGTGATGGGGTCACAGGGCTCCCCGATACGCAGTATTTT	CASSDGVTGLPDTQYF
TRBV5-6	NA	TRBD1	TRBJ2-7	TGTGCCAGCAGCTCGGGGACAGGGGCCTACGAGCAGTACTTC	CASSSGTGAYEQYF
TRBV4-1	NA	NA	TRBJ1-4	TGCGCCAGCAGCCCCCCCGCGACGGGGATCGGACTGTTTTTT	CASSPPATGIGLFF
TRBV6-6	few	NA	TRBJ1-1	TGTGCCAGCAGTACGACAGGATACACTGAAGCTTTCTTT	CASSTTGYTEAFF
TRBV4-3	NA	NA	TRBJ2-7	TGCGCCAGCAGCCAAGAATGGTCGGGGAGCATCTTCTCCTACGAGCAGTACTTC	CASSQEWSGSIFSYEQYF
TRBV28	NA	NA	TRBJ1-2	TGTGCCAGCAGGGACCACAGGGCTAACTATGGCTACACCTTC	CASRDHRANYGYTF
TRBV5-1	NA	TRBD1	TRBJ1-1	TGCGCCAGCAGCCGGCCCGGGACAGGGGGCAGGAACACTGAAGCTTTCTTT	CASSRPGTGGRNTEAFF
TRBV2	NA	TRBD2	TRBJ2-3	TGTGCCAGCAGTGAATTGAGGGCTAGCGGGGGGGGAAGACCTAGCACAGATACGCAGTATTTT	CASSELRASGGGRPSTDTQYF
TRBV5-8	NA	TRBD2	TRBJ2-1	TGTGCCAGCAGCTTGAGCGGGGGGGCGTGGAATGAGCAGTTCTTC	CASSLSGGAWNEQFF
TRBV7-2	NA	TRBD1	TRBJ2-7	TGTGCCAGCAGCTGGGACAGGGGTTACGAGCAGTACTTC	CASSWDRGYEQYF
TRBV2	NA	NA	TRBJ2-7	TGTGCCAGCATTCCAATGGGGCTACCGATCTACGAGCAGTACTTC	CASIPMGLPIYEQYF
TRBV11-2	NA	TRBD1	TRBJ2-1	TGTGCCAGCAGCTTACGTGGGGGGACAGGGGGCTACAATGAGCAGTTCTTC	CASSLRGGTGGYNEQFF
TRBV7-9	NA	NA	TRBJ1-4	TGTGCCAGCAGCCGCCGGACAGAGGGTGAAAAACTGTTTTTT	CASSRRTEGEKLFF
TRBV7-2	NA	TRBD2	TRBJ2-3	TGTGCCAGCAGCCCCCAGCGGGGGGATACGCAGTATTTT	CASSPQRGDTQYF
TRBV23-1	once	NA	TRBJ2-7	TGCGCCAGCAGTCAAGGCCTCTACGAGCAGTACTTC	CASSQGLYEQYF
TRBV5-6	NA	NA	TRBJ1-4	TGTGCCAGCAGCACCGTCGCCACAGTCCCTGAAAAACTGTTTTTT	CASSTVATVPEKLFF
TRBV30	NA	TRBD1	TRBJ2-3	TGTGCCTGGAGTCCGGACAGGGCCAGTACGCAGTATTTT	CAWSPDRASTQYF
TRBV9	NA	NA	TRBJ1-2	TGTGCCAGCAGCGCCGACAGAAACTATGGCTACACCTTC	CASSADRNYGYTF
TRBV2	NA	NA	TRBJ2-7	TGTGCCAGCCGTGGGGGGCGCGGCTCCTACGAGCAGTACTTC	CASRGGRGSYEQYF
TRBV7-2	NA	TRBD1	TRBJ1-2	TGTGCCAGCAAACCAGGGGGCAGTGGGACTGGTGACTATGTCTACACCTTC	CASKPGGSGTGDYVYTF
TRBV10-3	NA	NA	TRBJ1-2	TGTGCCATCAGTGAGGAAGGGGGGGCGTTTTATGGCTACACCTTC	CAISEEGGAFYGYTF
TRBV27	few	TRBD1	TRBJ2-7	TGTGCCAGCAGTTTTCAACAGGGGAACGAGCAGTACTTC	CASSFQQGNEQYF
TRBV7-2	NA	TRBD2	TRBJ2-3	TGTGCCAGCAGCCCCTCTAGCGGGGGGGGGACAGATACGCAGTATTTT	CASSPSSGGGTDTQYF
TRBV4-2	NA	TRBD2	TRBJ2-5	TGTGCCAGCAGCCAAGATCTAGCGGGGGGGGGAGAGACCCAGTACTTC	CASSQDLAGGGETQYF
TRBV4-2	NA	NA	TRBJ1-6	TGTGCCAGCAGCCAAGAGGTGCAGAATAATTCACCCCTCCACTTT	CASSQEVQNNSPLHF
TRBV5-4	NA	TRBD2	TRBJ2-2	TGTGCCAGCAGCTTGGAACCTAGCGGGGGACCTTCCACCGGGGAGCTGTTTTTT	CASSLEPSGGPSTGELFF
TRBV12-5	NA	NA	TRBJ2-7	TGTGCTAGTGGGCTGACAGGTTTCTACGAGCAGTACTTC	CASGLTGFYEQYF
TRBV18	NA	TRBD1	TRBJ2-7	TGTGCCAGCTCAGGACAGGGATCCTTCCTCGAGCAGTACTTC	CASSGQGSFLEQYF